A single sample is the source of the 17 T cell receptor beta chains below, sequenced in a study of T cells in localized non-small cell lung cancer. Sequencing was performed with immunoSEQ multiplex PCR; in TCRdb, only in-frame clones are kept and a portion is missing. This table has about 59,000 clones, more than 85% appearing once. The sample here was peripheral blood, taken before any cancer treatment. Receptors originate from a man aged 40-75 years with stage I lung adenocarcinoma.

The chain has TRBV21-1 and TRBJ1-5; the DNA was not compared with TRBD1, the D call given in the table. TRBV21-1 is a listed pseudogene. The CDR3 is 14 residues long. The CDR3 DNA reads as TGTGCCAGCAACCCCAGGGCTAGCAATCAGCCCCAGCATTTT. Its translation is CASNPRASNQPQHF.

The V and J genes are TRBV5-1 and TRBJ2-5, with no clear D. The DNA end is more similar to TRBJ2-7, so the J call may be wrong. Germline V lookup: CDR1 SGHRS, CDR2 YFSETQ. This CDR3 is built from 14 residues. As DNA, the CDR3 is TGCGCCAGCAGCTTTACGTTTAGCTCCTACGAGCAGTACTTC. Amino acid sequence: CASSFTFSSYEQYF.

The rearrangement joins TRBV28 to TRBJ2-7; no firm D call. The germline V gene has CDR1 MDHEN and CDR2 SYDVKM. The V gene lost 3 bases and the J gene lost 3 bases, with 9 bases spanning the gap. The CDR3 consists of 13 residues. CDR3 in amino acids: CASSFGLSYEQYF. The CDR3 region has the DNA TGTGCCAGCAGTTTTGGCCTAAGCTACGAGCAGTACTTC. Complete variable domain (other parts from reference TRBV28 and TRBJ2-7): DVKVTQSSRYLVKRTGEKVFLECVQDMDHENMFWYRQDPGLGLRLIYFSYDVKMKEKGDIPEGYSVSREKKERFSLILESASTNQTSMYLCASSFGLSYEQYFGPGTRLTVT.

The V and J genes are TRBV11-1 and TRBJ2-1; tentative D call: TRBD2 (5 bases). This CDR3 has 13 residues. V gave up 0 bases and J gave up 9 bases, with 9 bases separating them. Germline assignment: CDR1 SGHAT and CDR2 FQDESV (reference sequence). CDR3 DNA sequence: TGTGCCAGCAGCTTAGCGTCCGGGATTGAGCAGTTCTTC. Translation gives CASSLASGIEQFF.

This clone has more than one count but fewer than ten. The CDR3 DNA is TGCGCCAGCAGCCAAGATCGACAGGTCCTTAATGAAAAACTGTTTTTT. This encodes CASSQDRQVLNEKLFF. The rearrangement links TRBV4-3 to TRBJ1-4; possible D gene TRBD1, 6 bases. The V gene's germline CDR1 is LGHNA and CDR2 YSLEER. The V end was cut by 0 bases, the J end by 4 bases, with 12 bases between. The CDR3 totals 16 residues.

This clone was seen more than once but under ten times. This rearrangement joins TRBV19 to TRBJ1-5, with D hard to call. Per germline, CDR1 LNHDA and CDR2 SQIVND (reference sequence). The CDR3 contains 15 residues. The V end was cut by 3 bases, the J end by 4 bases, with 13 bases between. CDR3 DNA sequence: TGTGCCAGTAGTATGTCGGGCCAGAGGAATCAGCCCCAGCATTTT. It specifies CASSMSGQRNQPQHF.

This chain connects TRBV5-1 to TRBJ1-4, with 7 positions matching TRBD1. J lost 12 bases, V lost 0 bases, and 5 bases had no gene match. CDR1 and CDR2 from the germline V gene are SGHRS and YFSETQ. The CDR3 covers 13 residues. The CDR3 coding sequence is TGCGCCAGCAGCTTGGCGGACAGGTTGGAACTGTTTTTT. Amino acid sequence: CASSLADRLELFF.

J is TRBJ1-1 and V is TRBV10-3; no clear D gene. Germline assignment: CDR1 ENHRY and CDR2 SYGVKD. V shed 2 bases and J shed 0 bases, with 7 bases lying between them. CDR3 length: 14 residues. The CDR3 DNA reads TGTGCCATCAGTGAGCGGCAGCTGAACACTGAAGCTTTCTTT. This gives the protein CAISERQLNTEAFF.

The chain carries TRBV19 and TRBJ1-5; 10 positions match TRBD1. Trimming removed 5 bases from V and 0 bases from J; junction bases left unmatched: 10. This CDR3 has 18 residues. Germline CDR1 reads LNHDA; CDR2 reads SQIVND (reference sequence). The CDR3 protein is CASSFRDRGHYSNQPQHF. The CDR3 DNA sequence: TGTGCCAGTAGTTTCCGGGACAGGGGCCATTATAGCAATCAGCCCCAGCATTTT.

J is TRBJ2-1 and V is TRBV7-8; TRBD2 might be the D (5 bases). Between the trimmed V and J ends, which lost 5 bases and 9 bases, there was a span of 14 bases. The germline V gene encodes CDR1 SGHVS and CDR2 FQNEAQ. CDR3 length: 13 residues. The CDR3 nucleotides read TGTGCCAGCAGCCGCGGGCGGACGGTTGAGCAGTTCTTC. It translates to CASSRGRTVEQFF.

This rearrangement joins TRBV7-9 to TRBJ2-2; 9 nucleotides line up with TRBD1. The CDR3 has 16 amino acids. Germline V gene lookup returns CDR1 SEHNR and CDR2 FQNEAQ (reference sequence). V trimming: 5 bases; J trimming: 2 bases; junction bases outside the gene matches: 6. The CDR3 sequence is CASSVSTGGNTGELFF. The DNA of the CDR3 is TGTGCCAGCAGCGTGTCGACAGGGGGAAACACCGGGGAGCTGTTTTTT.

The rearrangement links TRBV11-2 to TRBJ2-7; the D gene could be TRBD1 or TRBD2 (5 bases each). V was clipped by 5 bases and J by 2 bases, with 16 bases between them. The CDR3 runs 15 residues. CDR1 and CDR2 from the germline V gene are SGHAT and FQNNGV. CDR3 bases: TGTGCCAGCAGCCTCACCGGGACGACTACCTACGAGCAGTACTTC. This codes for CASSLTGTTTYEQYF.

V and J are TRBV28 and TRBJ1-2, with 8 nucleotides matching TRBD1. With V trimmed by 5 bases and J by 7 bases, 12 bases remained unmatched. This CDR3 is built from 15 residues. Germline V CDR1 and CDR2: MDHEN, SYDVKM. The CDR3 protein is CASSPAGTGIFGYTF. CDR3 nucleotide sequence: TGTGCCAGCAGTCCCGCCGGGACAGGAATATTTGGCTACACCTTC.

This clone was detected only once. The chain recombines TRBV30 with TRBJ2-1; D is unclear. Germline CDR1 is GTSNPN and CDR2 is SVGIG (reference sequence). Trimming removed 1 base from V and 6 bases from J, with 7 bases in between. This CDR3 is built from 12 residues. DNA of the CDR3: TGTGCCTGGAGTGGAGGTCCCAATGAGCAGTTCTTC. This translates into CAWSGGPNEQFF.

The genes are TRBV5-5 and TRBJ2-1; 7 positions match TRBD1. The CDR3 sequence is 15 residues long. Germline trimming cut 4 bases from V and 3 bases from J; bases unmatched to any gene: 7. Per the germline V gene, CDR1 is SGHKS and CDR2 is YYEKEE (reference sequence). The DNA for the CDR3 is TGTGCCAGCAGCCGCCAGGGACAGAGCTACAATGAGCAGTTCTTC. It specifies CASSRQGQSYNEQFF. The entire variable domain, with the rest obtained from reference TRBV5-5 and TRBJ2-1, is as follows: DAGVTQSPTHLIKTRGQQVTLRCSPISGHKSVSWYQQVLGQGPQFIFQYYEKEERGRGNFPDRFSARQFPNYSSELNVNALLLGDSALYLCASSRQGQSYNEQFFGPGTRLTVL.

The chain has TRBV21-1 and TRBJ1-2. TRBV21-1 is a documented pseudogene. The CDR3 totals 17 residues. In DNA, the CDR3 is TGTGCCAGCAGCAAGGCCAACCCCCGGGGTCTCGCCTATGGCTACACCTTC. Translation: CASSKANPRGLAYGYTF.

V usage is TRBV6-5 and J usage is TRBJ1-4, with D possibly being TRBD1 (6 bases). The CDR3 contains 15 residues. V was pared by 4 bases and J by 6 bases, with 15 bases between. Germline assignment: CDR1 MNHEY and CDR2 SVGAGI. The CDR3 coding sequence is TGTGCCAGCAGTTCACGGGGGCTCGGTGATGAAAAACTGTTTTTT. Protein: CASSSRGLGDEKLFF.